This TCR beta chain was found in a study of cytomegalovirus exposure and HLA in healthy donors (dated by TCRdb to about 2017). For context, the study as a whole: An earlier analysis of some 600 of the donors reported under 300 Gb of sequence data and about 120 million unique TCR beta sequences obtained from about 180 million T cells. The genetic ancestry cluster associated with self-reported Caucasian donors included over 65% of the 350 to 500 genotyped donors. High-throughput TCR immunosequencing, statistical association of individual TCRs with disease status, and machine learning were combined to predict cytomegalovirus infection status. Roughly 5 DR-DQ haplotypes were handled as single units for association and clustering, since linkage in the cohort was strong. Besides the first cohort of approximately 670 subjects, a separate validation cohort made up of 120 or so different subjects was used. Rather than drawing on any new phenotypic data, the later analysis identified candidate immune exposures from TCR beta sequences and the way those sequences occurred across donors. The number of typed donors differed by locus: 629-630 for A, B, C, DRB1 and DQB1; approximately 530 for DQA1; over 600 for DPA1; and roughly 490 for DPB1. Class I and class II HLA loci were covered by the typing at four-digit resolution. An early release that covered fewer than 750 HLA-typed donors contained around 300 gigabases of sequencing data and 70 million to 100 million unique TCR sequences. The T cell repertoires of 700 or so subjects were profiled by immunosequencing and related to cytomegalovirus serostatus. All discovery cohort repertoires had been generated using a single sequencing platform. Donor age, sex, ethnicity and CMV serostatus were compiled alongside the repertoire data. To decide whether each TCR beta V gene segment behaved as functional or pseudogenic, an earlier analysis of approximately 590 of the donors relied on high-throughput TCR beta sequencing. Among roughly 400 genotyped donors of the cohort, an average of approximately 240,000 unique TCR beta nucleotide sequences was sequenced per donor, of which approximately 19% were non-productive. A later genetic analysis took genome-wide SNP genotypes for about 55% of the 666 donors and used that subset as a discovery cohort. The study was designed to test whether signatures of past pathogen exposure could be identified by cataloging public T cell receptors. In a later analysis, previously published TCR beta repertoires from 550 to 750 donors were re-analyzed and high-resolution HLA genotyping was added so that TCR occurrence patterns could be studied. What the research found in general, with its limitations: Across donors, most TCR sequences were observed very rarely, whereas some public TCRs were present in many individuals. In both the original and validation cohorts, the classifier was reported to diagnose cytomegalovirus status with high specificity and sensitivity. When HLA alleles, especially DR and DQ, strongly co-occurred, TCR associations were difficult to assign to individual alleles. The authors suggested that the approach could potentially be generalized to other disease states and immunological phenotypes. A cluster of highly shared sequence variants was judged likely to be a technical artifact of the sequencing pipeline. In a later analysis, TCR association rates were found to vary across HLA loci, with the most associated TCRs seen for DRB1 alleles and the fewest for HLA-C alleles. A further reported finding was that TCR beta sequences accurately predicted the HLA-A and HLA-B alleles for most subjects in the first cohort. Some IMGT-functional V segments, including TRBV6-2 and TRBV6-3, could not be distinguished by the 87-base-pair reads and were therefore excluded. The study listed approximately 160 TCR beta chains as associated with cytomegalovirus. Three of the identified cytomegalovirus-associated TCR beta chains were confirmed in vitro to be specific for cytomegalovirus antigens. The earlier analysis of 587 of the donors excluded over 15 rarely observed V segments, including chromosome 9 orphons, because counts were too low. According to a later analysis, parvovirus B19, influenza, CMV and Epstein-Barr virus appeared linked to several top co-occurrence clusters. CMV serostatus was the only immune exposure information available for the cohort. A later analysis associated 17,000 or so TCR beta sequences with specific HLA alleles at a false discovery rate of 0.05. The presence/absence analyses assumed that sequencing depth was roughly uniform across donors, and that assumption may not be true. Only TCR beta chains were sequenced in this cohort, and the absence of alpha or paired-chain data limited detectable features. In a later genetic analysis, fewer N-insertions in productive TCRs were reported among donors in an Asian-associated ancestry cluster than the roughly 700-donor mean. Because HLA typing was missing for some donors at each locus, association tests included only the typed subset. In a later analysis, most CMV-associated TCR beta chains were found to appear HLA-restricted, with HLA associations seemingly driven largely by CMV exposure. Linkage disequilibrium might explain the correlated functional status among segregating V segments, but an unknown experimental factor could not be ruled out. A later genetic analysis associated a missense DCLRE1C variant with V-gene and J-gene trimming of TCR beta chains, and an independent cohort replicated the association. An earlier analysis of around 600 of the donors showed that most TCR beta V segments appeared in productive rearrangements either about 87% or about 30% of the time, which broadly matched IMGT annotations. In a later analysis, HLA-associated TCR beta chains showed more clonal expansion and lower generation probabilities than non-associated chains that were equally common.

A remark on this clone: The specificity of this receptor is unknown. Per-base quality was not reported, and no clone a single base away is much larger than it.

The library came from the immunoSEQ multiplex PCR assay. A mixture of 60 forward primers for TCR Vbeta segments and 13 reverse primers for TCR Jbeta segments was used in the multiplex PCR. The CDR3 region of rearranged TCR beta genes was amplified from genomic DNA by a multiplex PCR assay. Amplified TCR beta libraries were sequenced as 87-base-pair reads on the Illumina HiSeq System. As for the original processing: A later analysis tallied about 77 million unique TCR beta chains across the 660 or so repertoires, and some 12 million of those chains were shared by two or more donors. Raw reads were error-corrected and collapsed into unique sequences with a nearest-neighbor algorithm that merged closely related sequences to remove PCR and sequencing errors. V, D and J gene segments were assigned by aligning CDR3 sequences to IMGT reference sequences. For a sequence to be retained, a match of at least six nucleotides to both a V gene segment and a J gene segment was required. A rearrangement counted as productive if the CDR3 had no stop codons and remained in frame with V and J, and every other rearrangement counted as non-productive. Following IMGT convention, CDR3 was defined as the stretch from the second conserved V-encoded cysteine to the conserved J-encoded phenylalanine. The earlier analysis of about 610 of the donors excluded sequences that lacked an unambiguous match to a single V gene segment. An earlier analysis of almost 600 of the donors classified V segments as functional when productive rearrangements were above 56.7% and as segregating when the standard deviation between donors was above 5%. A statistical classification framework was built for diagnosing cytomegalovirus status from the catalog of TCR beta chain sequences. In a later analysis, V and J genes were assigned by comparing TCR nucleotide sequences against IMGT/GENE-DB human TR gene sequences. In a later analysis, CDR3 sequences and most-parsimonious VDJ recombination scenarios were assigned using the TCRdist pipeline. A later analysis defined each TCR beta chain by its CDR3 amino acid sequence plus V-gene family, and excluded reads lacking a unique V-gene family. A later analysis removed roughly 590 highly shared, low-generation-probability nucleotide sequences to deal with suspected cross-contamination and a sequencing artifact. For each public chain, a later analysis derived a clonal expansion index from normalized ranks of inferred template counts within each repertoire. Generation probabilities in a later analysis came from a VDJ recombination model fitted to out-of-frame rearrangements, and those results were checked against IGoR. Hypergeometric tests were used in a later analysis to score TCR-TCR, TCR-HLA and TCR-CMV co-occurrence, with a repertoire-size bias correction applied to the TCR pairs. A later analysis estimated false discovery rates by permuting HLA or CMV assignments 20 times. In a later analysis, co-occurring TCRs were grouped using DBSCAN, with TCRdist sequence similarity added in when clustering inside HLA-allele-positive subsets. Repertoires with fewer than 30,000 or more than 120,000 public chains, plus five repertoires with anomalous nucleotide sharing, were excluded from co-occurrence clustering. TCRdb retrieved this table from immuneACCESS and kept in-frame rearrangements only. Not all clones are present; in checked studies, unresolved V genes account for under half, and no reason is known for the remainder. V, J and clone size are taken as reported in that table, and D and trimming were inferred from the DNA itself. This sample gives under 200,000 clones in total; 80% to 85% of them show up just once. The ten largest clones take up about 1.7% of the sample.

In total, roughly 670 healthy bone marrow donors made up the cohort. At the time of sampling, all cohort members were nominally healthy, though unrecorded immune exposures were likely present. The donor was CMV seronegative and was included in the group of a few hundred seronegative cohort members. Every donor gave a peripheral blood sample, and the peripheral blood mononuclear cells from that sample were used for TCR beta sequencing. Genomic DNA extraction from the blood cell samples was performed with the Qiagen DNeasy Blood Extraction Kit. Trimming accounts for 2 bases at V and 5 bases at J, while the number of junction bases matched to no gene is 5. From the cysteine up to the phenylalanine, the CDR3 has a length of 16 residues. Kept here is only the CDR3 DNA, which spans 48 bases and is read in frame from base 1. The germline V gene specifies SGHNT as CDR1 and YENEEA as CDR2.

The receptor was isolated from a young woman in good health and CMV-seronegative. The rearrangement joined TRBV11-3 to TRBJ2-1; 11 bases in the junction line up with TRBD2. Sequencing was carried out using PBMCs. This receptor carries the CDR3 CASSLPGLAVNNEQFF. The sequenced DNA is TGTGCCAGCAGCTTACCGGGACTAGCGGTTAACAATGAGCAGTTCTTC.